The rows below give T cell receptor beta chains drawn from one sample of a study of shared clonotypes between healthy human individuals. Clones were read by immunoSEQ multiplex PCR, and TCRdb kept only the in-frame ones, dropping some. Of over a million clones listed, less than 99% are singletons. Sequencing input: naive CD4+ T cells sorted from blood. Receptor source: a man younger than 45 in good health. Each CDR3 is given with its conserved first and last residue. The order of the fields is J gene, clone size, V gene, D gene, CDR3 DNA, CDR3 protein. D genes are given only for firm matches. Expanded clones get a size class; other rows say once, few or many, or leave the size out.

TRBJ2-6 | - | TRBV5-1 | - | TGCGCCAGCAGCTTGGACCGAGGGGCCAACGTCCTGACTTTC | CASSLDRGANVLTF
TRBJ2-7 | - | TRBV5-1 | TRBD1 | TGCGCCAGCAGCTTAAACGCAGGGGGCTACGAGCAGTACTTC | CASSLNAGGYEQYF
TRBJ1-1 | - | TRBV28 | TRBD1 | TGTGCCAGCAGTTCCCGGACAGGAATGAACACTGAAGCTTTCTTT | CASSSRTGMNTEAFF
TRBJ2-1 | once | TRBV18 | - | TGTGCCAGCTCACCACCGTCCTCGGCAGCAAGACATGAGCAGTTCTTC | CASSPPSSAARHEQFF
TRBJ2-1 | - | TRBV7-3 | TRBD2 | TGTGCCAGCAGCTTAACCCTCTTAGCGGGAAGGATTGAGCAGTTCTTC | CASSLTLLAGRIEQFF
TRBJ1-1 | - | TRBV2 | - | TGTGCCAGCAGCCTTACCAAAGCTTTCTTT | CASSLTKAFF
TRBJ2-1 | - | TRBV7-9 | - | TGTGCCAGCAGTCTGGGGTCCTACAATGAGCAGTTCTTC | CASSLGSYNEQFF
TRBJ1-3 | - | TRBV10-3 | - | TGTGCCATCGGATTGCCTCCAGGGAACACCATATATTTT | CAIGLPPGNTIYF
TRBJ2-2 | once | TRBV5-1 | - | TGCGCCAGCAGCACGCGGACAAGGGGGGAGCTGTTTTTT | CASSTRTRGELFF
TRBJ2-7 | - | TRBV7-6 | TRBD1 | TGTGCCAGCAGCCTCCGGGACAGCGATACCTACGAGCAGTACTTC | CASSLRDSDTYEQYF
TRBJ2-5 | - | TRBV5-1 | TRBD1 | TGCGCCAGCAGCTCGGGACAGTCTGAAGAGACCCAGTACTTC | CASSSGQSEETQYF
TRBJ1-1 | - | TRBV28 | - | TGTGCCAGCAGTCGGAACACTGAAGCTTTCTTT | CASSRNTEAFF
TRBJ2-1 | - | TRBV4-1 | - | TGCGCCAGCAGCCAAGATAGGGGGGGCTCCTACAATGAGCAGTTCTTC | CASSQDRGGSYNEQFF
TRBJ2-1 | - | TRBV2 | - | TGTGCCAGCAGCAAGCTTAGCGGTGACAATGAGCAGTTCTTC | CASSKLSGDNEQFF
TRBJ1-2 | - | TRBV18 | - | TGTGCCAGCTCACCATCGGCAGGAGGAGCAGATGGCTACACCTTC | CASSPSAGGADGYTF
TRBJ1-5 | - | TRBV6-6 | - | TGTGCCAGCAGTTCCCCGGGGGCGACGGGCAATCAGCCCCAGCATTTT | CASSSPGATGNQPQHF
TRBJ1-2 | once | TRBV18 | - | TGTGCCAGCTCATACGAACGGACGGGCGGCTACACCTTC | CASSYERTGGYTF
TRBJ2-2 | - | TRBV11-3 | - | TGTGCCAGCAGCTTATTTGGCGGGACTAACACCGGGGAGCTGTTTTTT | CASSLFGGTNTGELFF
TRBJ1-3 | - | TRBV27 | - | TGTGCCAGTTGGGGGAGTGGAAACACCATATATTTT | CASWGSGNTIYF
TRBJ1-4 | - | TRBV7-9 | - | TGTGCCAGCAGCTTGAGGCGGGCAGACAATGAAAAACTGTTTTTT | CASSLRRADNEKLFF
TRBJ2-7 | - | TRBV2 | TRBD2 | TGTGCCAGCTTTCGCGATAGCGGGAGCCCAGTGTCCTACGAGCAGTACTTC | CASFRDSGSPVSYEQYF
TRBJ1-1 | - | TRBV6-5 | TRBD1 | TGTGCCAGCAGGGAAGCGGGAACAGGGGGAGCTTTCTTT | CASREAGTGGAFF
TRBJ1-5 | - | TRBV19 | TRBD1 | TGTGCCAGTAGTATCGGTAAGACAGGGCCTTTCAATCAGCCCCAGCATTTT | CASSIGKTGPFNQPQHF
TRBJ1-1 | - | TRBV5-1 | - | TGCGCCAGCAGCTTGGGTGATGTGAACACTGAAGCTTTCTTT | CASSLGDVNTEAFF
TRBJ1-5 | - | TRBV29-1 | - | TGCAGCGTTGCGCAGGCTAGCAATCAGCCCCAGCATTTT | CSVAQASNQPQHF
TRBJ1-1 | - | TRBV7-2 | - | TGTGCCAGCAGCCGACAGCTTTTTGGGTCCATGAACACTGAAGCTTTCTTT | CASSRQLFGSMNTEAFF
TRBJ1-2 | - | TRBV18 | - | TGTGCCAGCTCCCTGATGGACGCTCAGGGTTTCGGCTACACCTTC | CASSLMDAQGFGYTF
TRBJ2-1 | - | TRBV28 | TRBD1 | TGTGCCAGCAGTTCGGCCGGGACAGGGTACAATGAGCAGTTCTTC | CASSSAGTGYNEQFF
TRBJ2-3 | - | TRBV19 | - | TGTGCCACCCAAAAGGAGGGAAGTACGCAGTATTTT | CATQKEGSTQYF
TRBJ2-7 | - | TRBV4-1 | - | TGCGCCAGCAGCCAAGCTGGCCGAGCCTACGAGCAGTACTTC | CASSQAGRAYEQYF
TRBJ2-7 | - | TRBV27 | TRBD2 | TGTGCCAGCGCTCGGAGCGGGAGGACAGACCATACGAGACTCGACTACGAGCAGTACTTC | CASARSGRTDHTRLDYEQYF
TRBJ2-2 | - | TRBV5-4 | - | TGTGCCAGCAGCTTGCAGCCAAACACCGGGGAGCTGTTTTTT | CASSLQPNTGELFF
TRBJ1-2 | - | TRBV25-1 | TRBD1 | TGTGCCAGCAACGCGGGACAGCACAATGGCTACACCTTC | CASNAGQHNGYTF
TRBJ2-1 | - | TRBV20-1 | - | TGCAGTGCCAGACAAGACAATGAGCAGTTCTTC | CSARQDNEQFF
TRBJ2-1 | - | TRBV18 | - | TGTGCCAGCTCACCAGAGGGGGGGAGCGGCCTCTCCTACAATGAGCAGTTCTTC | CASSPEGGSGLSYNEQFF
TRBJ2-4 | - | TRBV7-2 | - | TGTGCCAGCAGCACCGTTCGTGGATCGAAAAACATTCAGTACTTC | CASSTVRGSKNIQYF
TRBJ2-7 | - | TRBV9 | TRBD1 | TGTGCCAGCAGCGAGGGGACAGGTGGGGGATTCTACGAGCAGTACTTC | CASSEGTGGGFYEQYF
TRBJ2-5 | - | TRBV5-1 | - | TGCGCCAGCAAACTGGCTCCCACAGCCCAAGAGACCCAGTACTTC | CASKLAPTAQETQYF
TRBJ2-7 | - | TRBV4-1 | - | TGCGCCAGCAGCCAGGATCCTTATGCCTCCTACGAGCAGTACTTC | CASSQDPYASYEQYF
TRBJ2-7 | once | TRBV5-1 | - | TGCGCCAGCAGCCTCTTGGGTGGCACGACGAGCTCCTACGAGCAGTACTTC | CASSLLGGTTSSYEQYF
TRBJ1-3 | - | TRBV5-5 | - | TGTGCCAGCAGCCAACAGCCAAACTCTGGAAACACCATATATTTT | CASSQQPNSGNTIYF
TRBJ2-1 | - | TRBV18 | - | TGTGCCAGCTCACCACCCCACAATGAGCAGTTCTTC | CASSPPHNEQFF
TRBJ2-1 | - | TRBV5-1 | TRBD2 | TGCGCCAGCAGCTTGGAAACTAGCGGTTACAATGAGCAGTTCTTC | CASSLETSGYNEQFF
TRBJ2-2 | - | TRBV30 | - | TGTGCCGGTGGGAGGGGGGAGCTGTTTTTT | CAGGRGELFF
TRBJ1-5 | - | TRBV18 | TRBD1 | TGTGCCAGCTCCCAACAGGGGGCAGGGGTTCAGCCCCAGCATTTT | CASSQQGAGVQPQHF
TRBJ2-3 | - | TRBV7-3 | TRBD1 | TGTGCCAGCAGCTACACCGGGACAGGGGAAACAGATACGCAGTATTTT | CASSYTGTGETDTQYF
TRBJ2-7 | - | TRBV11-2 | - | TGTGCCAGCAGCCCAGGACCCTCGGAAGAGCAGTACTTC | CASSPGPSEEQYF
TRBJ2-7 | - | TRBV28 | TRBD2 | TGTGCCAGCAGACTTACGGGGGGAGGCTACGAGCAGTACTTC | CASRLTGGGYEQYF